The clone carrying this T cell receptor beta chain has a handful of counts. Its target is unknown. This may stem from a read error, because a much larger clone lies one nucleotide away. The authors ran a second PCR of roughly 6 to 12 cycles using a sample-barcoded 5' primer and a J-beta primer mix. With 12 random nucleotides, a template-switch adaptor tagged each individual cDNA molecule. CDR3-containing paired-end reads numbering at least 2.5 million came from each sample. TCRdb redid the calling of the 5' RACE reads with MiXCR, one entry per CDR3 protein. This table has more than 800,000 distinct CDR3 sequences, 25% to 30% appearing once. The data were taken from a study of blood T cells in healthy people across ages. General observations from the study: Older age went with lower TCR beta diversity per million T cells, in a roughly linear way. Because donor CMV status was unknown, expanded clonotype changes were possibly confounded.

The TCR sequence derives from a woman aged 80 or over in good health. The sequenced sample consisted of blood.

CDR3 in amino acids: CASAGTISYNEQYF. CDR3 nucleotide sequence: TGTGCCAGCGCCGGGACTATCTCCTACAATGAGCAGTACTTC. The rearrangement joins TRBV6-2 or TRBV6-3 to TRBJ2-1; 7 bases agree with TRBD2. The DNA end is more similar to TRBJ2-7, so the J call may be wrong. The CDR3 sequence is 14 residues long. Germline assignment: CDR1 MNHEY and CDR2 SVGEGT.